A selection of T cell receptor beta chains follows, all from one sample in a study of blood T cell repertoires in COVID-19. The table came from immunoSEQ multiplex PCR; TCRdb's copy has only in-frame clones and leaves some out. The table has just under 20,000 clones, more than 85% seen once. Sequenced input: peripheral blood. Receptors were obtained from a woman between 50 and 59 years old with active COVID-19. Both conserved end residues are part of each CDR3. The order of the fields is J gene, D gene, V gene, clone size, CDR3 protein, CDR3 DNA. A D gene is named only where the DNA matches it firmly. The size of a clone is reported for some rows only, either as once, few or many, or as a class for expanded clones.

>TRBJ1-5|-|TRBV9|-
CASSVGPDQPQHF
TGTGCCAGCAGCGTAGGTCCAGATCAGCCCCAGCATTTT
>TRBJ2-2|TRBD2|TRBV5-4|-
CASSLGLAGGANTGELFF
TGTGCCAGCAGCTTGGGACTAGCGGGAGGGGCGAACACCGGGGAGCTGTTTTTT
>TRBJ2-7|-|TRBV5-1|-
CASSLQGLKAYEQYF
TGCGCCAGCAGCTTACAGGGCCTAAAGGCCTACGAGCAGTACTTC
>TRBJ1-1|TRBD1|TRBV6-5|-
CASRRDRGFTEAFF
TGTGCCAGCAGGCGGGACAGGGGATTCACTGAAGCTTTCTTT
>TRBJ1-1|-|TRBV28|-
CASSFEQGFGMNTEAFF
TGTGCCAGCAGTTTCGAACAGGGATTTGGCATGAACACTGAAGCTTTCTTT
>TRBJ2-7|TRBD1|TRBV2|-
CASRPLRQGAYEQYF
TGTGCCAGCCGACCCCTTCGACAGGGGGCCTACGAGCAGTACTTC
>TRBJ1-6|-|TRBV7-9|few
CASRPEGISYNSPLHF
TGTGCCAGCAGACCCGAGGGCATTTCCTATAATTCACCCCTCCACTTT
>TRBJ2-1|-|TRBV27|-
CASSLSRTGYNEQFF
TGTGCCAGCAGTTTATCCCGGACGGGGTACAATGAGCAGTTCTTC
>TRBJ2-1|-|TRBV19|-
CASSIPSVGGYNEQFF
TGTGCCAGTAGTATACCTAGCGTCGGCGGCTACAATGAGCAGTTCTTC
>TRBJ2-3|-|TRBV7-6|-
CASSLGSGTDTQYF
TGTGCCAGCAGCTTAGGGAGCGGCACAGATACGCAGTATTTT
>TRBJ1-6|TRBD1|TRBV10-2|-
CASSWDRNSPLHF
TGCGCCAGCAGTTGGGACAGAAATTCACCCCTCCACTTT
>TRBJ1-2|-|TRBV15|-
CATSTPLAAGVFGYTF
TGTGCCACCAGCACGCCACTTGCAGCGGGGGTGTTTGGCTACACCTTC
>TRBJ1-2|-|TRBV18|-
CASSPGGARYGYTF
TGTGCCAGCTCACCGGGGGGGGCTCGGTATGGCTACACCTTC
>TRBJ1-4|-|TRBV7-9|-
CASSFGQGSEKLFF
TGTGCCAGCAGCTTTGGGCAGGGATCTGAAAAACTGTTTTTT
>TRBJ2-1|TRBD2|TRBV11-2|-
CASSPTSGSNEQFF
TGTGCCAGCAGCCCGACTAGCGGGAGCAATGAGCAGTTCTTC
>TRBJ2-2|-|TRBV6-5|-
CASGDRPNTGELFF
TGTGCCAGCGGAGACAGGCCTAACACCGGGGAGCTGTTTTTT
>TRBJ1-2|-|TRBV2|-
CASRDTQAYGYTF
TGTGCCAGCAGGGACACCCAAGCCTATGGCTACACCTTC
>TRBJ1-6|-|TRBV6-5|-
CASKGQGNSPLHF
TGTGCCAGCAAGGGGCAGGGTAATTCACCCCTCCACTTT
>TRBJ2-7|TRBD2|TRBV19|-
CASSSGTSGRAFHEQYF
TGTGCCAGTAGTTCAGGGACTAGCGGGAGGGCCTTCCACGAGCAGTACTTC
>TRBJ2-1|TRBD2|TRBV2|-
CASGGSGSDEQFF
TGTGCCAGCGGGGGTAGCGGGAGTGATGAGCAGTTCTTC
>TRBJ2-7|-|TRBV19|-
CASSIDLLQGASTSGIYEQYF
TGTGCCAGTAGTATAGATTTACTACAGGGGGCATCCACTAGCGGGATCTACGAGCAGTACTTC
>TRBJ1-5|-|TRBV3-1/TRBV3-2|-
CASSQAGRGYSNQPQHF
TGTGCCAGCAGCCAAGCTGGCAGGGGCTATAGCAATCAGCCCCAGCATTTT